This T cell receptor beta chain was captured in a study of blood T cell repertoires in COVID-19. Participants, roughly 18 to 90 years old, spanned under 30 US areas. Participant-given clinical history determined each cohort assignment. In Cohort 3, a recovered donor had either two negative PCRs, clearance, or symptom resolution. Deletions cut 4 bases from V and 9 bases from J, with 19 bases between. Germline values: CDR1 KGHSH, CDR2 LQKENI. This CDR3 has 16 amino acids. Per the original data handling: For nucleated cells, counts were estimated from reference gene primer amplification. Here immunoSEQ multiplex PCR was the method, and the copy in TCRdb shows in-frame clones only, minus some. The V and J calls and clone size come from that table; D and trimming were worked out from the DNA. Of 300,000 to 400,000 clones in the sample, approximately 92% were seen once.

The clonotype comes from a man aged 18 to 29 who had recovered from COVID-19. The chain links TRBV18 to TRBJ1-6; D call uncertain. Sequenced: PBMCs or T cells enriched from blood (not recorded which). CDR3: CASSLQQGSQRSPLHF. The CDR3 DNA follows: TGTGCCAGCTCACTCCAACAAGGTAGTCAGCGTTCACCCCTCCACTTT.